Sequencing of this TCR beta chain was carried out in a study of CD8 T cells in ankylosing spondylitis. Study results and limitations: Previous work reported some of these motif variants in the synovial fluid and blood of reactive arthritis. The clones that were linked to disease were reported to be significantly enriched in matched synovial fluid samples from ankylosing spondylitis patients. Seemingly characteristic of ankylosing spondylitis blood was a TCR beta motif consisting of about 8 highly homologous variants. CD8+ disease-linked clones were present at relatively low frequencies in blood.

Notes on this clonotype: As yet, its antigen is unknown.

Trimming cost V 0 bases and J 8 bases, with 11 bases left between them. The CDR3 sequence is 13 residues long. Germline loops: CDR1 SGDLS, CDR2 YYNGEE. Quantitative 5'-RACE with molecular barcodes was used to make the TCR beta libraries. TCRdb recomputed calls from the 5' RACE reads with MiXCR, one row per CDR3 protein. Of around 140,000 distinct CDR3 sequences in the sample, roughly a sixth were seen once. Sequenced input: blood, either unsorted or a sorted T cell fraction (not recorded which). The chain combines TRBV9 with TRBJ1-2, with D possibly being TRBD1 (5 bases). This sequence originates from a male donor with ankylosing spondylitis. CDR3 nucleotides: TGTGCCAGCAGCGTAGTAGGGGTCGAGGGCTACACCTTC. This sequence encodes CASSVVGVEGYTF.